This T cell receptor (beta chain) is from a study of blood T cell repertoires in COVID-19. On the study more broadly: The United States, Italy and Spain were the sources of the acute and convalescent COVID-19 samples. Nucleic acid was either cDNA or gDNA, and it came from T cells, B-cell-depleted T cells, or PBMCs.

J gave up 9 bases and V 4 bases, and 16 bases lay outside the gene matches. Germline CDR1 and CDR2: SGHNT and YYREEE (reference sequence). The CDR3 length is 17 residues. Here immunoSEQ multiplex PCR was the method, and the copy in TCRdb shows in-frame clones only, minus some. Seen here are roughly 250,000 clones, around 90% observed once, and the top ten hold approximately 1.9%. The chain couples TRBV5-4 to TRBJ1-6; 7 bases line up with TRBD1. Sequencing was done on a sample of PBMCs or T cells enriched from blood (not recorded which). The origin of this receptor is a woman under 30 who had recovered from COVID-19. The CDR3 coding sequence is TGTGCCAGCAGCCGAATGACAGGGACCCTTCTGGGTTCACCCCTCCACTTT. Protein: CASSRMTGTLLGSPLHF.